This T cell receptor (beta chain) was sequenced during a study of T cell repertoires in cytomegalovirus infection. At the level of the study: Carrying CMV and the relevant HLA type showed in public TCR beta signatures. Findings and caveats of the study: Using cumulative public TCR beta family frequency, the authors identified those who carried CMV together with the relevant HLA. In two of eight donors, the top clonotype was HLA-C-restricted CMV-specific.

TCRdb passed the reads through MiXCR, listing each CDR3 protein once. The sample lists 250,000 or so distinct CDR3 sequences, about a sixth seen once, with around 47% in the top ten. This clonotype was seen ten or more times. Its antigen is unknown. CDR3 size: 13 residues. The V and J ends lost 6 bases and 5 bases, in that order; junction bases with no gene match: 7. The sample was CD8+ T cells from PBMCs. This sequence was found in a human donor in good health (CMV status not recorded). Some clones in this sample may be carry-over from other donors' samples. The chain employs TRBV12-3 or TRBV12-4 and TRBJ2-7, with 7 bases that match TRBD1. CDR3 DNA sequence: TGTGCCAGCAGCCAAGGGCAGGGGGACGAGCAGTACTTC. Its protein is CASSQGQGDEQYF.